Following are 27 T cell receptor beta chains from one sample sequenced in a study of blood T cell repertoires in COVID-19. Clones were read by immunoSEQ multiplex PCR, and TCRdb kept only the in-frame ones, dropping some. Of some 130,000 clones detected, more than 80% appear once; the ten largest clones hold roughly 4%. Sequencing input: peripheral blood. The receptors shown here come from a human donor in a cohort sampled during active COVID-19.

The chain uses TRBV4-3 and TRBJ1-1, with 9 bases that match TRBD1. The CDR3 consists of 14 residues. V lost 4 bases and J lost 5; bases outside the gene matches: 5. Looked up from germline, CDR1 is LGHNA and CDR2 is YSLEER. CDR3 nucleotides: TGCGCCAGCAGCCTATACAGGGGGCGGACTGAAGCTTTCTTT. Encoded protein: CASSLYRGRTEAFF.

V and J are TRBV28 and TRBJ1-2; D ambiguous. There are 12 residues in the CDR3. CDR1 and CDR2 (germline): MDHEN, SYDVKM. Deletions cut 2 bases from V and 9 bases from J, with 10 bases between. This CDR3 is CASSLAGGSYTF. The CDR3 DNA reads TGTGCCAGCAGTTTAGCGGGTGGCAGCTACACCTTC.

The chain is built from TRBV5-6 and TRBJ1-1; D unresolved. Trimming took 1 base from V and 0 from J, leaving 13 bases between them. The CDR3 loop spans 16 amino acids. The germline gives CDR1 SGHDT, CDR2 YYEEEE. CDR3 in DNA: TGTGCCAGCAGCTTGCTCCGGGATGGATTGAACACTGAAGCTTTCTTT. The encoded protein is CASSLLRDGLNTEAFF.

The V and J genes are TRBV18 and TRBJ2-7, with 10 nucleotides matching TRBD1. CDR3 length equals 16 residues. From germline, CDR1 is KGHSH and CDR2 LQKENI. V shed 2 bases and J 2 bases; nucleotides not matched to a gene: 6. CDR3 protein: CASSPDGQGGTYEQYF. CDR3 sequence (DNA): TGTGCCAGCTCACCAGATGGACAGGGGGGAACCTACGAGCAGTACTTC.

The rearrangement links TRBV19 to TRBJ1-2, with 9 bases lining up with TRBD1. The CDR3 extends over 16 amino acids. V dropped 5 bases and J dropped 7; count of bases not matched to a gene: 14. The germline gives CDR1 LNHDA, CDR2 SQIVND (reference sequence). CDR3 DNA: TGTGCCAGTAGTGTCTCTAACGGACAGGGGAAGGTTGGCTACACCTTC. This encodes CASSVSNGQGKVGYTF. Variable domain in full (rest from reference TRBV19 and TRBJ1-2): DGGITQSPKYLFRKEGQNVTLSCEQNLNHDAMYWYRQDPGQGLRLIYYSQIVNDFQKGDIAEGYSVSREKKESFPLTVTSAQKNPTAFYLCASSVSNGQGKVGYTFGSGTRLTVV.

This chain joins TRBV11-2 and TRBJ1-1, with D possibly matching TRBD1 (5 bases). The CDR3 is 12 amino acids. Looked up from germline, CDR1 is SGHAT and CDR2 is FQNNGV. Trimming left V 4 bases short and J 5 bases short, with 8 bases between. Here the CDR3 DNA reads TGTGCCAGCAGCTCCGGGGGGACTGAAGCTTTCTTT. It is translated as CASSSGGTEAFF.

The V and J genes are TRBV24-1 and TRBJ2-1; D perhaps matches TRBD1 (5 bases). The V end was cut by 3 bases, the J end by 3 bases, with 5 bases between. The V gene's germline CDR1 is KGHDR and CDR2 SFDVKD. The CDR3 covers 13 residues. CDR3 sequence reads: CATSDDSYNEQFF. DNA of the CDR3: TGTGCCACCAGTGATGACAGCTACAATGAGCAGTTCTTC.

The rearrangement links TRBV5-5 to TRBJ1-4, with D perhaps matching TRBD1 (5 bases). Trimming left V 4 bases short and J 8 bases short, with 18 bases between. The germline CDR1 and CDR2 sequences are SGHKS and YYEKEE (reference sequence). The length of the CDR3 is 15 residues. The CDR3 spells CASSPGDGGGEKLFF. DNA of the CDR3: TGTGCCAGCAGCCCCGGGGACGGCGGGGGGGAAAAACTGTTTTTT.

CDR3 coding DNA: TGTGCCAGCAGTGAGCCTAGGCCTCCCGAAAAACTGTTTTTT. This sequence encodes CASSEPRPPEKLFF. The chain uses TRBV25-1 and TRBJ1-4; D unclear. This CDR3 has 14 amino acids. From germline, CDR1 is MGHDK and CDR2 SYGVNS. V shed 3 bases and J shed 8 bases, with 13 bases lying between them.

The rearrangement links TRBV6-5 to TRBJ1-2, with TRBD1 identical over 8 bases. The germline CDR1 and CDR2 sequences are MNHEY and SVGAGI. The CDR3 is 14 amino acids. V trimming: 6 bases; J trimming: 5 bases; junction bases outside the gene matches: 8. The CDR3 protein is CASSLDRVGYGYTF. DNA of the CDR3: TGTGCCAGCAGCCTGGACAGGGTCGGGTATGGCTACACCTTC.

The rearrangement links TRBV7-9 to TRBJ2-1; TRBD2 aligns across 9 bases. This CDR3 spans 15 amino acids. The J segment lost 7 bases and the V segment lost 5 bases, leaving 9 bases of the junction unmatched. The V gene's germline CDR1 is SEHNR and CDR2 FQNEAQ (reference sequence). The CDR3 sequence: CASSQSGRIRNEQFF. Written as DNA, the CDR3 is TGTGCCAGCAGCCAAAGCGGGAGGATTAGGAATGAGCAGTTCTTC.

This sequence joins TRBV5-1 and TRBJ1-5, with a possible D match to TRBD1 (6 bases). This CDR3 has 15 residues. The germline CDR1 and CDR2 sequences are SGHRS and YFSETQ. Trimming took 5 bases from V and 0 from J, leaving 12 bases between them. This CDR3 reads CASRTGANSNQPQHF. The CDR3 coding sequence is TGCGCCAGCAGGACAGGTGCGAATAGCAATCAGCCCCAGCATTTT.

This rearrangement joins TRBV15 to TRBJ2-7; the D is unclear. The germline V gene has CDR1 LNHNV and CDR2 YYDKDF (reference sequence). There are 12 residues in the CDR3. Trimming shortened V by 1 base and J by 5 bases, and 6 bases separated the two germline ends. The chain's CDR3 is CATSRGGHEQYV. Here the CDR3 DNA reads TGTGCCACCAGCAGAGGTGGGCACGAGCAGTACGTC.

This chain joins TRBV12-3 or TRBV12-4 and TRBJ1-5, with 7 bases fitting TRBD1. Trimming at V came to 2 bases and at J to 5 bases, leaving 0 bases not matched to a gene. This CDR3 spans 13 amino acids. CDR3 bases: TGTGCCAGCAGTTTAACAGGGGATCAGCCCCAGCATTTT. This gives the protein CASSLTGDQPQHF.

The chain carries TRBV29-1 and TRBJ2-2; tentatively, D is TRBD1 (6 bases). This CDR3 comprises 15 residues. CDR1 SQVTM and CDR2 ANQGSEA come from the germline V gene. Deletions cut 0 bases from V and 6 bases from J, with 14 bases between. CDR3 sequence reads: CSVEEGAGRAGELFF. The DNA of the CDR3 is TGCAGCGTTGAAGAGGGGGCAGGCCGGGCCGGGGAGCTGTTTTTT.

The chain recombines TRBV6-1 with TRBJ1-6; TRBD1 aligns across 9 bases. The CDR3 extends over 15 amino acids. V dropped 1 base and J dropped 10; count of bases not matched to a gene: 5. Germline-derived CDR1 and CDR2 are MNHNS and SASEGT. In nucleotides, the CDR3 is TGTGCCAGCAGTGAAGGGGACAGGGTGAGATCACCCCTCCACTTT. As protein: CASSEGDRVRSPLHF.

The V call is TRBV5-6, the J call TRBJ2-1; 7 nucleotides match TRBD2. Trimming at V came to 2 bases and at J to 2 bases, leaving 7 bases not matched to a gene. The CDR3 spans 16 residues. Germline V lookup: CDR1 SGHDT, CDR2 YYEEEE. CDR3 region: CASSLFSGRTYNEQFF. DNA for the CDR3: TGTGCCAGCAGCTTATTTTCCGGGAGGACCTACAATGAGCAGTTCTTC.

This rearrangement joins TRBV6-6 to TRBJ1-5, with TRBD1 as a possible D gene (6 bases). Trimming cost V 8 bases and J 4 bases, with 18 bases left between them. Germline V gene data show CDR1 as MNHNY and CDR2 as SVGAGI (reference sequence). This CDR3 spans 15 amino acids. The CDR3 sequence: CASDDRTALNQPQHF. The DNA for the CDR3 is TGTGCCAGCGATGATAGGACAGCGCTGAATCAGCCCCAGCATTTT.

This clone was seen a single time. Here the CDR3 reads CASSPGRGDPRSGYTF. The CDR3 DNA sequence: TGTGCCAGCAGCCCCGGGCGGGGGGACCCGAGGTCCGGCTACACCTTC. The rearrangement uses TRBV7-8 and TRBJ1-2, with a weak D call TRBD1 (5 bases). V was trimmed by 5 bases and J by 8 bases, leaving 24 bases between them. Germline V CDR1 and CDR2: SGHVS, FQNEAQ. This CDR3 contains 16 residues.

This chain links TRBV5-6 with TRBJ2-7; TRBD1 agrees at 11 bases. CDR3 length: 14 residues. J was trimmed by 6 bases and V by 6 bases; bases with no gene match: 8. CDR1 and CDR2 (germline): SGHDT, YYEEEE. The CDR3 loop is CASTPGTGGSEQYF. The CDR3 region has the DNA TGTGCCAGCACCCCCGGGACAGGGGGATCCGAGCAGTACTTC.

This chain connects TRBV6-2 or TRBV6-3 to TRBJ2-5, with 10 bases fitting TRBD2. In germline, CDR1 is MNHEY, CDR2 SVGEGT. CDR3 size: 14 residues. V dropped 4 bases and J dropped 4; count of bases not matched to a gene: 3. The CDR3 sequence: CASSSLAGVETQYF. CDR3 coding DNA: TGTGCCAGCAGTTCTCTAGCGGGAGTAGAGACCCAGTACTTC.

The rearrangement uses TRBV6-5 and TRBJ2-7; TRBD1 matches at 9 bases. Germline CDR1 is MNHEY and CDR2 is SVGAGI. The CDR3 has 14 amino acids. The trim removed 5 bases at V and 3 bases at J, leaving 5 bases unmatched. In DNA, the CDR3 is TGTGCCAGCAGTCGTATGGGACAGGGCTACGAGCAGTACGTC. Encoded protein: CASSRMGQGYEQYV.

The CDR3 spells CASSLFSAGENTGELFF. CDR3 sequence (DNA): TGCGCCAGCAGCCTGTTTTCAGCGGGAGAAAACACCGGGGAGCTGTTTTTT. The chain carries TRBV5-1 and TRBJ2-2, with 8 bases matching TRBD2. Losses at the gene ends were 4 bases for V and 2 bases for J; bases not matched to a gene: 10. CDR3 length: 17 amino acids. Germline CDR1 is SGHRS and CDR2 is YFSETQ.

The chain is built from TRBV5-8 and TRBJ2-6, with a possible D match to TRBD2 (6 bases). The CDR3 has 20 residues. Trimming removed 1 base at V and 1 base at J, with 21 bases between. Looked up from germline, CDR1 is SGHTS and CDR2 is YDEGEE. This chain's CDR3 is CASSLWEARVSKSGANVLTF. CDR3 in DNA: TGTGCCAGCAGCTTGTGGGAGGCACGGGTCTCGAAGTCTGGGGCCAACGTCCTGACTTTC.

The chain joins TRBV5-8 to TRBJ1-4, with D maybe TRBD1 (5 bases). The CDR3 loop spans 14 amino acids. Deletions cut 1 base from V and 4 bases from J, with 8 bases between. Germline CDR1 reads SGHTS; CDR2 reads YDEGEE. CDR3 nucleotides: TGTGCCAGCAGCTTGATCAGGGATAATGAAAAACTGTTTTTT. This sequence encodes CASSLIRDNEKLFF. Combining the CDR3 with reference TRBV5-8 and TRBJ1-4 gives the whole variable domain EAGVTQSPTHLIKTRGQQATLRCSPISGHTSVYWYQQALGLGLQFLLWYDEGEERNRGNFPPRFSGRQFPNYSSELNVNALELEDSALYLCASSLIRDNEKLFFGSGTQLSVL.

The rearrangement uses TRBV9 and TRBJ2-2, with TRBD2 matching over 7 bases. Germline V gives CDR1 SGDLS, CDR2 YYNGEE. The CDR3 sequence is 18 residues long. Trimming at V came to 0 bases and at J to 1 base, leaving 9 bases not matched to a gene. The CDR3 here is CASSVGSWGGRNTGELFF. DNA of the CDR3: TGTGCCAGCAGCGTAGGCTCCTGGGGGGGAAGGAACACCGGGGAGCTGTTTTTT.

The chain carries TRBV18 and TRBJ1-2; D uncertain. The CDR3 sequence is 13 residues long. Trimming took 2 bases from V and 4 from J, leaving 8 bases between them. The germline V gene encodes CDR1 KGHSH and CDR2 LQKENI. The chain's CDR3 is CASSPEESYGYTF. CDR3 in DNA: TGTGCCAGCTCACCAGAAGAGTCCTATGGCTACACCTTC.